One sample yielded the 32 T cell receptor beta chains listed below, sequenced in a study of shared clonotypes between healthy human individuals. The repertoire was sequenced with immunoSEQ multiplex PCR; TCRdb's copy has only in-frame clones and lacks some. This table has under 650,000 clones, roughly 95% appearing once. Sequenced material: naive CD4+ T cells sorted from blood. Noted subset: CD45RA+ positively selected. These receptors came from a woman aged 30 to 39 in good health.

The gene calls are TRBV28 and TRBJ2-1; maybe TRBD2 (7 bases). The germline gives CDR1 MDHEN, CDR2 SYDVKM. V was pared by 6 bases and J by 9 bases, with 18 bases between. The CDR3 totals 14 residues. CDR3 DNA: TGTGCCAGCAGCATGGTTCGGGGGGCAATTGAGCAGTTCTTC. Amino acids: CASSMVRGAIEQFF.

The V call is TRBV4-1, the J call TRBJ2-7, with TRBD2 matching over 12 bases. The CDR3 consists of 16 residues. V trimming: 1 base; J trimming: 6 bases; junction bases outside the gene matches: 7. Looked up from germline, CDR1 is MGHRA and CDR2 is YSYEKL. CDR3 nucleotides: TGCGCCAGCAGCCAAGTCGGGGGACTAGCGGGTCTCGAGCAGTACTTC. Its translation is CASSQVGGLAGLEQYF.

This rearrangement joins TRBV19 to TRBJ1-1; D gene unclear. CDR1 is LNHDA, CDR2 SQIVND, per germline (reference sequence). V dropped 11 bases and J dropped 4 bases, with 17 bases sitting between them. This CDR3 is built from 13 residues. The CDR3 nucleotides read TGTGCCTCACAACCTCGAGAGAGCACTGAAGCTTTCTTT. It specifies CASQPRESTEAFF.

V is TRBV18 and J is TRBJ2-7; TRBD2 matches at 8 bases. Germline V gives CDR1 KGHSH, CDR2 LQKENI. The ends lost 4 bases at V and 0 bases at J; junction bases unmatched: 2. The CDR3 has 14 residues. CDR3 in DNA: TGTGCCAGCTCACAGCGGGAGATCTCCTACGAGCAGTACTTC. Residues: CASSQREISYEQYF.

The rearrangement links TRBV4-2 to TRBJ1-5; TRBD1 matches at 8 bases. This CDR3 has 17 amino acids. CDR1 is LGHNA, CDR2 YNFKEQ, per germline. V trimming: 3 bases; J trimming: 4 bases; junction bases outside the gene matches: 11. Here the CDR3 reads CASSQDAQGGRNQPQHF. The CDR3 region has the DNA TGTGCCAGCAGCCAGGACGCACAGGGGGGCCGTAATCAGCCCCAGCATTTT.

The chain uses TRBV5-8 and TRBJ2-3; D is unresolved. The CDR3 loop spans 17 amino acids. V was clipped by 1 base and J by 4 bases, with 19 bases between them. Germline loops: CDR1 SGHTS, CDR2 YDEGEE. CDR3 DNA sequence: TGTGCCAGCAGCTTGACACCTTACAAGGGTTCGGCAGATACGCAGTATTTT. Translated, it gives CASSLTPYKGSADTQYF.

The J gene is TRBJ2-1, the V gene TRBV29-1; D not certain. Germline values: CDR1 SQVTM, CDR2 ANQGSEA. V dropped 2 bases and J dropped 6 bases, with 11 bases sitting between them. The CDR3 has 13 residues. The CDR3 nucleotides are TGCAGCGTTGAATGGGCCACTTCCAATGAGCAGTTCTTC. Protein sequence: CSVEWATSNEQFF.

In DNA, the CDR3 is TGTGCCAGCAGTTATCTGGGGTTGAACACTGAAGCTTTCTTT. Its protein product is CASSYLGLNTEAFF. V is TRBV6-6 and J is TRBJ1-1; D remains ambiguous. The CDR3 contains 14 residues. In germline, CDR1 is MNHNY, CDR2 SVGAGI (reference sequence). V lost 3 bases to trimming and J lost 0 bases, with 8 bases between them.

The genes are TRBV2 and TRBJ1-5; D is ambiguous. This CDR3 region has 14 residues. Germline-derived CDR1 and CDR2 are SNHLY and FYNNEI. Trimming removed 10 bases from V and 0 bases from J, with 13 bases in between. The CDR3 sequence: CATRTGNSNQPQHF. The CDR3 DNA reads as TGTGCCACCAGGACGGGGAATAGCAATCAGCCCCAGCATTTT.

This clone is a singleton in its sample. This CDR3 reads CASSGTSGIQETQYF. The DNA for the CDR3 is TGTGCCAGCAGCGGGACTAGCGGGATTCAAGAGACCCAGTACTTC. The chain combines TRBV9 with TRBJ2-5, with 12 bases aligning to TRBD2. The CDR3 has 15 residues. V trimming: 3 bases; J trimming: 2 bases; junction bases outside the gene matches: 2. Germline V gives CDR1 SGDLS, CDR2 YYNGEE.

The genes are TRBV5-1 and TRBJ2-1; 10 nucleotides line up with TRBD1. V gave up 3 bases and J gave up 9 bases; unmatched junction bases: 6. Germline loops: CDR1 SGHRS, CDR2 YFSETQ. This CDR3 is 14 amino acids long. The CDR3 DNA sequence: TGCGCCAGCAGCTCACCGGGACAGGGGACTGAGCAGTTCTTC. It is translated as CASSSPGQGTEQFF.

V gene TRBV28 combines with J gene TRBJ2-5; D assignment may be TRBD1 or TRBD2 (5 bases each). Germline loops: CDR1 MDHEN, CDR2 SYDVKM. V lost 3 bases to trimming and J lost 6 bases, with 20 bases between them. CDR3 length: 16 amino acids. The CDR3 DNA reads TGTGCCAGCAGTTTTCTGGGGGAGCCCGGTCCCAAGACCCAGTACTTC. It is translated as CASSFLGEPGPKTQYF.

DNA for the CDR3: TGTGCCAGCACCTTAACGGCGGCCCTGGGGTCACCCCTCCACTTT. It codes for CASTLTAALGSPLHF. The chain employs TRBV27 and TRBJ1-6; D is unresolved. Per the germline V gene, CDR1 is MNHEY and CDR2 is SMNVEV (reference sequence). The CDR3 length is 15 residues. V was trimmed by 7 bases and J by 10 bases, leaving 20 bases between them.

The chain has TRBV5-1 and TRBJ1-3, with D unclear. Germline V gene data show CDR1 as SGHRS and CDR2 as YFSETQ. V lost 2 bases and J 0 bases, leaving 9 bases between the germline ends. The CDR3 is 15 amino acids. This CDR3 is CASSFGPGSGNTIYF. In DNA form, the CDR3 reads TGCGCCAGCAGCTTCGGCCCTGGCTCTGGAAACACCATATATTTT.

V usage is TRBV19 and J usage is TRBJ1-2; TRBD1 matches at 8 bases. The CDR3 spans 13 residues. V lost 3 bases to trimming and J lost 6 bases; unmatched junction nucleotides: 3. CDR1 and CDR2 (germline): LNHDA, SQIVND (reference sequence). CDR3 in amino acids: CASSMDREDGYTF. CDR3 nucleotide sequence: TGTGCCAGTAGTATGGACAGGGAGGATGGCTACACCTTC. Based on the CDR3 plus reference TRBV19 and TRBJ1-2, the full variable domain is DGGITQSPKYLFRKEGQNVTLSCEQNLNHDAMYWYRQDPGQGLRLIYYSQIVNDFQKGDIAEGYSVSREKKESFPLTVTSAQKNPTAFYLCASSMDREDGYTFGSGTRLTVV.

This chain links TRBV2 with TRBJ1-4, with 8 bases matching TRBD1. Germline V lookup: CDR1 SNHLY, CDR2 FYNNEI. CDR3 length equals 15 residues. V gave up 4 bases and J gave up 8 bases; unmatched junction bases: 9. DNA for the CDR3: TGTGCCAGCAGTGTGATGACAGGGGAATACGAAAAACTGTTTTTT. Protein: CASSVMTGEYEKLFF. Full variable domain (outside the CDR3, taken from reference TRBV2 and TRBJ1-4): EPEVTQTPSHQVTQMGQEVILRCVPISNHLYFYWYRQILGQKVEFLVSFYNNEISEKSEIFDDQFSVERPDGSNFTLKIRSTKLEDSAMYFCASSVMTGEYEKLFFGSGTQLSVL.

This chain uses TRBV4-2 with TRBJ2-7, with D unresolved. Trimming took 5 bases from V and 4 from J, leaving 6 bases between them. Germline loops: CDR1 LGHNA, CDR2 YNFKEQ. The CDR3 is 11 residues long. The CDR3 bases are TGTGCCAGCAGCTCAGTATACGAGCAGTACTTC. It yields the protein CASSSVYEQYF.

This sequence joins TRBV4-1 and TRBJ1-5; 9 bases line up with TRBD1. Unmatched junction bases numbered 9, after V lost 0 bases and J lost 9 bases. In germline, CDR1 is MGHRA, CDR2 YSYEKL. CDR3 length: 16 amino acids. The CDR3 DNA sequence: TGCGCCAGCAGCCAAGATCGGGGACAGGGACCAGGGCCCCAGCATTTT. It specifies CASSQDRGQGPGPQHF.

The chain employs TRBV28 and TRBJ1-5; a possible D gene is TRBD1 (6 bases). Trimming shortened V by 2 bases and J by 3 bases, and 14 bases separated the two germline ends. This CDR3 spans 16 amino acids. Germline loops: CDR1 MDHEN, CDR2 SYDVKM. The CDR3 region is CASSLGGGLNNQPQHF. Written as DNA, the CDR3 is TGTGCCAGCAGTTTAGGCGGGGGGCTGAACAATCAGCCCCAGCATTTT.

CDR3 coding DNA: TGCGCCAGCAGCCAAGGATTCCCGGGAGTAACCTACGAGCAGTACTTC. It specifies CASSQGFPGVTYEQYF. V usage is TRBV4-1 and J usage is TRBJ2-5; a possible D gene is TRBD2 (6 bases). The DNA matches TRBJ2-7 better at its end, which makes the J call doubtful. The CDR3 runs to 16 residues. Germline lookup yields CDR1 MGHRA and CDR2 YSYEKL.

The chain couples TRBV6-4 to TRBJ2-2; D possibly uses TRBD1 or TRBD2 (5 bases each). The germline V gene has CDR1 MRHNA and CDR2 SNTAGT. The CDR3 runs to 13 residues. V shed 2 bases and J shed 6 bases, with 7 bases lying between them. CDR3 bases: TGTGCCAGCAGTGACGGGGGAGCCGGGGAGCTGTTTTTT. Translating it yields CASSDGGAGELFF.

The rearrangement joins TRBV11-2 to TRBJ1-2, with D possibly TRBD1 on 5 matching bases. The ends were cut back, 4 bases at V and 3 bases at J, with 15 bases in the middle. From germline, CDR1 is SGHAT and CDR2 FQNNGV. This CDR3 is 15 amino acids long. The CDR3 protein is CASSSRGYGDYGYTF. CDR3 DNA sequence: TGTGCCAGCAGCTCCCGGGGCTACGGGGACTATGGCTACACCTTC.

This clone is a singleton in its sample. Other DNA sequences from this sample encode an identical CDR3 as well. V gene TRBV2 combines with J gene TRBJ2-3; D unclear. The CDR3 spans 13 residues. The germline V gene encodes CDR1 SNHLY and CDR2 FYNNEI. V lost 6 bases and J lost 1, with 8 bases in between. The CDR3 DNA reads TGTGCCAGCAGGGGTTCGGGCACAGATACGCAGTATTTT. This sequence encodes CASRGSGTDTQYF.

The rearrangement joins TRBV7-8 to TRBJ2-7; a possible D gene is TRBD1 (6 bases). The germline V gene has CDR1 SGHVS and CDR2 FQNEAQ. V lost 2 bases to trimming and J lost 2 bases, with 13 bases between them. The CDR3 length is 15 residues. The CDR3 here is CASSLQGPGPYEQYF. The CDR3 DNA sequence: TGTGCCAGCAGCTTACAGGGGCCGGGTCCCTACGAGCAGTACTTC. Complete variable domain (other parts from reference TRBV7-8 and TRBJ2-7): GAGVSQSPRYKVAKRGQDVALRCDPISGHVSLFWYQQALGQGPEFLTYFQNEAQLDKSGLPSDRFFAERPEGSVSTLKIQRTQQEDSAVYLCASSLQGPGPYEQYFGPGTRLTVT.

This clone has only one observation. This chain joins TRBV28 and TRBJ1-6, with 9 bases fitting TRBD1. Germline lookup yields CDR1 MDHEN and CDR2 SYDVKM. The CDR3 runs to 14 residues. V lost 2 bases, J lost 10 bases, and 3 bases stayed unmatched. CDR3 region: CASSLTGGASPLHF. CDR3 nucleotides: TGTGCCAGCAGTTTAACAGGGGGCGCCTCACCCCTCCACTTT.

The chain carries TRBV11-2 and TRBJ2-7, with D possibly matching TRBD1 (5 bases). The V and J ends lost 1 base and 5 bases respectively, with 18 bases between them. Germline values: CDR1 SGHAT, CDR2 FQNNGV. CDR3 length equals 16 residues. This CDR3 reads CASSLGAGLGRDEQYF. In DNA form, the CDR3 reads TGTGCCAGCAGCTTAGGGGCAGGGCTAGGGCGCGACGAGCAGTACTTC.

The rearrangement uses TRBV30 and TRBJ1-1; D call uncertain. Germline V lookup: CDR1 GTSNPN, CDR2 SVGIG (reference sequence). Trimming left V 2 bases short and J 10 bases short, with 17 bases between. The CDR3 sequence is 13 residues long. CDR3 loop: CAWSPDRPKGAFF. In DNA form, the CDR3 reads TGTGCCTGGAGTCCAGACCGGCCCAAGGGAGCTTTCTTT.

J is TRBJ1-4 and V is TRBV10-2, with TRBD1 identical over 10 bases. CDR1 is WSHSY, CDR2 SAAADI, per germline. CDR3 length: 16 residues. Unmatched junction bases numbered 6, after V lost 8 bases and J lost 0 bases. In DNA form, the CDR3 reads TGCGCCAGCCGTGGTGGGACAGGGGCAACTAATGAAAAACTGTTTTTT. It codes for CASRGGTGATNEKLFF.

This chain joins TRBV7-8 and TRBJ1-5; TRBD1 matches 9 bases. Losses at the gene ends were 4 bases for V and 1 base for J; bases not matched to a gene: 2. The CDR3 sequence is 15 residues long. Looked up from germline, CDR1 is SGHVS and CDR2 is FQNEAQ. CDR3 amino acids: CASSYGQGSNQPQHF. DNA of the CDR3: TGTGCCAGCAGCTACGGACAGGGGAGCAATCAGCCCCAGCATTTT.

V and J are TRBV7-2 and TRBJ2-2; 14 nucleotides match TRBD2. V dropped 6 bases and J dropped 3; count of bases not matched to a gene: 3. There are 16 residues in the CDR3. Germline V CDR1 and CDR2: SGHTA, FQGNSA. The CDR3 reads CASRRLAGGYTGELFF. The CDR3 DNA is TGTGCCAGCAGGAGACTAGCGGGAGGGTACACCGGGGAGCTGTTTTTT.

The chain combines TRBV19 with TRBJ2-6; D is ambiguous. This CDR3 has 17 amino acids. V shed 2 bases and J shed 2 bases, with 13 bases lying between them. The germline V gene encodes CDR1 LNHDA and CDR2 SQIVND (reference sequence). CDR3 sequence reads: CASSISLDPAGANVLTF. The CDR3 DNA is TGTGCCAGTAGTATATCCCTCGACCCAGCTGGGGCCAACGTCCTGACTTTC.

Here the CDR3 DNA reads TGTGCCACCAGCAGAGAAGTGGCAGTCTCCTACGAGCAGTACTTC. The encoded protein is CATSREVAVSYEQYF. The V call is TRBV15, the J call TRBJ2-7; the D is unclear. The CDR3 consists of 15 residues. The germline V gene has CDR1 LNHNV and CDR2 YYDKDF (reference sequence). With 0 bases removed from V and 0 bases from J, the gap between germline ends came to 9 bases.